A single sample is the source of the 15 T cell receptor beta chains below, sequenced in a study of blood T cell repertoires in COVID-19. Method: immunoSEQ multiplex PCR; TCRdb's copy keeps in-frame clones and lacks some. The sample lists about 200,000 clones, 86% occurring once. Sequenced: peripheral blood. The source of these receptors is a woman aged 45-65 years with acute or convalescent COVID-19.

The chain has TRBV24-1 and TRBJ2-1, with 7 bases fitting TRBD2. V was pared by 4 bases and J by 2 bases, with 7 bases of the junction left unmatched. Germline CDR1 is KGHDR and CDR2 is SFDVKD. CDR3 length: 16 amino acids. CDR3 residues: CATSDGGGEAYNEQFF. In DNA, the CDR3 is TGTGCCACCAGTGACGGCGGGGGTGAAGCCTACAATGAGCAGTTCTTC.

The chain has TRBV30 and TRBJ2-4, with D uncertain. CDR1 is GTSNPN and CDR2 is SVGIG in the germline V gene (reference sequence). The germline V and J ends were trimmed by 5 bases and 3 bases, with 14 bases remaining between them. The CDR3 runs to 14 residues. In DNA, the CDR3 is TGTGCCTGGGCCTCGCTGGGCCACAAAAACATTCAGTACTTC. Protein: CAWASLGHKNIQYF.

This chain uses TRBV7-2 with TRBJ1-1; perhaps TRBD1 as D (5 bases). The CDR3 has 13 amino acids. Looked up from germline, CDR1 is SGHTA and CDR2 is FQGNSA. V dropped 4 bases and J dropped 6 bases, with 12 bases sitting between them. CDR3 protein: CASSSQAGPEAFF. CDR3 sequence (DNA): TGTGCCAGCAGCTCGCAGGCAGGGCCTGAAGCTTTCTTT.

The V and J genes are TRBV4-3 and TRBJ2-4; TRBD1 matches 7 bases. V lost 0 bases to trimming and J lost 3 bases; unmatched junction nucleotides: 8. Germline CDR1 is LGHNA and CDR2 is YSLEER. There are 17 residues in the CDR3. CDR3 region: CASSQDRAGGGKNIQYF. The CDR3 DNA reads TGCGCCAGCAGCCAAGATAGGGCAGGGGGTGGCAAAAACATTCAGTACTTC.

The rearrangement joins TRBV19 to TRBJ2-4; weak D call: TRBD2 (7 bases). The germline V gene encodes CDR1 LNHDA and CDR2 SQIVND (reference sequence). CDR3 length equals 14 residues. V lost 5 bases, J lost 7 bases, and 15 bases lay in between. The CDR3 nucleotides read TGTGCCAGTAGTGGGGGGGGCTCGGAGAACATTCAGTACTTC. Its translation: CASSGGGSENIQYF.

This clone was detected only a few times. V and J are TRBV7-2 and TRBJ2-7; tentatively, D is TRBD1 (5 bases). V dropped 4 bases and J dropped 3 bases, with 10 bases sitting between them. Germline CDR1 is SGHTA and CDR2 is FQGNSA. The CDR3 has 13 residues. CDR3 DNA sequence: TGTGCCAGCAGCTCACAGGCTTTCTACGAGCAGTACTTC. Protein sequence: CASSSQAFYEQYF.

This clone was detected only once. The gene calls are TRBV24-1 and TRBJ2-3; 8 positions match TRBD1. V dropped 4 bases and J dropped 6; count of bases not matched to a gene: 8. This CDR3 is built from 15 residues. CDR1 is KGHDR, CDR2 SFDVKD, per germline. The CDR3 nucleotides are TGTGCCACCAGTGACCCGCAGGGGGCGGGGGATACGCAGTATTTT. Amino acids: CATSDPQGAGDTQYF.

The chain combines TRBV5-1 with TRBJ1-2; D not resolved. The CDR3 is made up of 15 amino acids. CDR1 is SGHRS, CDR2 YFSETQ, per germline. Trimming took 4 bases from V and 0 from J, leaving 13 bases between them. CDR3 in amino acids: CASSLNSSPNYGYTF. CDR3 in DNA: TGCGCCAGCAGCCTTAATTCTTCCCCTAACTATGGCTACACCTTC.

The chain uses TRBV27 and TRBJ2-7; 7 bases line up with TRBD1. The CDR3 is 15 amino acids. The germline V gene has CDR1 MNHEY and CDR2 SMNVEV (reference sequence). Trimming took 3 bases from V and 6 from J; bases not matched to a gene: 11. The CDR3 bases are TGTGCCAGCAGTTTTCGCGCAGGGACAGCTAGCGAGCAGTACTTC. Translated: CASSFRAGTASEQYF.

The chain couples TRBV6-1 to TRBJ2-2, with TRBD2 identical over 8 bases. The ends lost 2 bases at V and 7 bases at J; junction bases unmatched: 6. The CDR3 sequence is 15 residues long. Germline CDR1 reads MNHNS; CDR2 reads SASEGT. CDR3 region: CASSEYSGIIGELFF. Here the CDR3 DNA reads TGTGCCAGCAGTGAATATAGCGGGATTATCGGGGAGCTGTTTTTT.

This clone was seen a single time. The genes are TRBV12-5 and TRBJ2-1; D is perhaps TRBD1 (6 bases). Germline CDR1 LGHNT, CDR2 FRNRAP. Trimming pared 6 bases from V and 0 bases from J, leaving 15 bases between. CDR3 length: 16 residues. CDR3: CASGPEDRSSYNEQFF. The CDR3 nucleotides are TGTGCTAGTGGCCCAGAGGACAGAAGCTCCTACAATGAGCAGTTCTTC.

This chain links TRBV5-1 with TRBJ1-6, with a weak D call TRBD1 (5 bases). Germline-derived CDR1 and CDR2 are SGHRS and YFSETQ. The V end was cut by 0 bases, the J end by 8 bases, with 9 bases between. CDR3 length equals 14 residues. CDR3: CASSLEQAYSPLHF. The CDR3 DNA reads TGCGCCAGCAGCTTGGAACAGGCATATTCACCCCTCCACTTT. The full variable domain, completed using reference TRBV5-1 and TRBJ1-6, is KAGVTQTPRYLIKTRGQQVTLSCSPISGHRSVSWYQQTPGQGLQFLFEYFSETQRNKGNFPGRFSGRQFSNSRSEMNVSTLELGDSALYLCASSLEQAYSPLHFGNGTRLTVT.

V usage is TRBV21-1 and J usage is TRBJ1-2; the D call TRBD1 from the table was never checked on the DNA. TRBV21-1 is a known pseudogene. The CDR3 is made up of 16 amino acids. This CDR3 is CASSKILIRLNYGYTF. The CDR3 DNA reads TGTGCCAGCAGCAAAATCCTAATCAGGCTAAACTATGGCTACACCTTC.

The chain couples TRBV2 to TRBJ2-7, with 11 bases that match TRBD2. This CDR3 is built from 15 residues. Germline CDR1 SNHLY, CDR2 FYNNEI. With 6 bases clipped from V and 3 bases from J, the junction kept 7 bases outside the gene matches. The CDR3 region has the DNA TGTGCCAGCAGGCCCACTAGCGGGGGTTACTACGAGCAGTACTTC. Translating gives CASRPTSGGYYEQYF.

The chain couples TRBV4-1 to TRBJ1-2; TRBD1 agrees at 9 bases. Unmatched junction bases numbered 6, after V lost 0 bases and J lost 7 bases. The CDR3 consists of 15 residues. The germline CDR1 and CDR2 sequences are MGHRA and YSYEKL. In DNA, the CDR3 is TGCGCCAGCAGCCAAGAACAGGGGGCGTTGGTTGGCTACACCTTC. Amino acid sequence: CASSQEQGALVGYTF.